Listed below are T cell receptor beta chains from one sample, sequenced in a study of immune evolution from preneoplasia to lung adenocarcinoma. The protocol was immunoSEQ multiplex PCR, while the TCRdb copy is restricted to in-frame clones and leaves out a portion. The data show roughly 2,200 clones, 60% to 85% seen once. The sample consisted of FFPE adjacent normal lung tissue. All receptors come from a person between 60 and 80 years old with lung adenocarcinoma. The conserved cysteine and the conserved F or W are not part of the CDR3 here. Rows may omit the clone size; those that give it use once, few, many or a size class.

clone size	V gene	J gene	CDR3 length	CDR3 protein
.	TRBV9	TRBJ2-2	11	ASSRQNTGELF
.	TRBV5-1	TRBJ2-3	14	ASRLGSSGGTDTQY
.	TRBV28	TRBJ1-1	11	ASSFGEVIEAF
.	TRBV2	TRBJ1-1	11	ATLGESNTEAF
.	TRBV6-4	TRBJ2-2	11	ASSDSDTGELF
.	TRBV30	TRBJ1-5	14	AWSPLNGLSNQPQH
.	TRBV9	TRBJ1-6	13	ASSGAQGANSPLH
.	TRBV7-8	TRBJ2-7	15	ASSPRGTGGIENEQY
.	TRBV9	TRBJ2-2	12	ASSEGSPRGELF
.	TRBV28	TRBJ1-4	12	ASSLKGVGEKLF
.	TRBV5-1	TRBJ1-1	12	ASSLRELRTEAF
.	TRBV28	TRBJ1-2	12	ASSSPSRSYGYT
.	TRBV6-1	TRBJ1-2	11	ASSEPGGWGYT
.	TRBV9	TRBJ2-3	14	ASSVGSGLSTDTQY
.	TRBV18	TRBJ2-2	10	ASRTQAGELF
.	TRBV18	TRBJ1-5	13	ASSPGPPSNQPQH
once	TRBV4-3	TRBJ1-3	14	ASSQNVQGSGNTIY
.	TRBV19	TRBJ2-2	14	ASSGGDRGLTGELF
.	TRBV4-1	TRBJ1-1	14	ASCEFGNTVNTEAF